The clone carrying this TCR beta chain was seen just once. Its antigen is undetermined. Using immunoSEQ multiplex PCR, the repertoire was profiled, and TCRdb retains in-frame clones only, with some absent. Here the sample spans approximately 140,000 clones, under 95% being singletons. The source of the sample is a study of T cell responses to AZD1222 COVID-19 vaccine. Regarding the study as a whole: Mapped onto spike, vaccine-associated CD4 TCRs spanned it and were dominant at 160-218 and 743-854. All repertoire sampling was performed exclusively after the peak T cell response. Donors in the cohort were predominantly white British and more often female, and clonal diversity was possibly underestimated.

This clonotype was obtained from an adult in good health. Sequenced material: peripheral blood, taken on day 0 of AZD1222 vaccination.

CDR3 sequence reads: CASSPGLAGNEQFF. The CDR3 DNA is TGTGCCAGCAGCCCGGGACTAGCGGGCAATGAGCAGTTCTTC. The rearrangement links TRBV2 to TRBJ2-1; TRBD2 aligns across 12 bases. With V trimmed by 6 bases and J by 6 bases, 3 bases remained unmatched. CDR3 length equals 14 residues. CDR1 is SNHLY and CDR2 is FYNNEI in the germline V gene.